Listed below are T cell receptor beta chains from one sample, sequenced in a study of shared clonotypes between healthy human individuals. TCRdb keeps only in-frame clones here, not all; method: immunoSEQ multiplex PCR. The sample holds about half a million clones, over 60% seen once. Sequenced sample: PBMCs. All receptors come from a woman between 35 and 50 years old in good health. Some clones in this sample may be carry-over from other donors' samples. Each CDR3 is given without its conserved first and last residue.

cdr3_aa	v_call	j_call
ASSVDENTEAF	TRBV9	TRBJ1-1
ASSADRGRRGKLF	TRBV2	TRBJ1-4
ASSVLGQGKEKLF	TRBV9	TRBJ1-4
ASSLFTERREQY	TRBV7-2	TRBJ2-7
AGVCPREGLFGRAETQY	TRBV23-1	TRBJ2-5
ASRSGGGTGTYEQY	TRBV5-1	TRBJ2-7
ASSLIQQGALGETQY	TRBV5-1	TRBJ2-5
ASSPGPHEEPQH	TRBV5-1	TRBJ1-5
AGSPGHVSYEQY	TRBV2	TRBJ2-7
ASRSLLNTEAF	TRBV5-1	TRBJ1-1
ASSQETGEGSGYT	TRBV4-2	TRBJ1-2
ASSIDIGYGYT	TRBV5-4	TRBJ1-2
ASSLGRTGELF	TRBV27	TRBJ2-2
ASSSPGQAYEQY	TRBV28	TRBJ2-7
ASSDPGSSGANVLT	TRBV28	TRBJ2-6
ASSPTGNYGYT	TRBV11-2	TRBJ1-2
ASSLWDRDYGYT	TRBV5-5	TRBJ1-2
ASSSGLAGLTTGELF	TRBV11-2	TRBJ2-2
ASSYSSDSGANVLT	TRBV6-6	TRBJ2-6
ASSSQGAGNEKLF	TRBV28	TRBJ1-4
ASSVGSGANTGELF	TRBV9	TRBJ2-2
ASSLGTGPQETQY	TRBV7-9	TRBJ2-5
ASSSGQGYNEQF	TRBV11-3	TRBJ2-1
ASSAGQGARSYEQY	TRBV9	TRBJ2-7
AWTPPDPIPNRDTQY	TRBV30	TRBJ2-3
ASSEAPFAIGRYEQY	TRBV2	TRBJ2-7
ASSPRTSGSVVEQF	TRBV7-2	TRBJ2-1
ASSPGQWNTEAF	TRBV18	TRBJ1-1
ASSVPGTYTDTQY	TRBV6-1	TRBJ2-3
ASTPKGGRETQY	TRBV19	TRBJ2-5
ASRLAGGGVIPYNEQF	TRBV12-2	TRBJ2-1
ASSSIAGPHSLIRQPQH	TRBV28	TRBJ1-5
ASSQWGTSGSIDTQY	TRBV4-1	TRBJ2-3
SVEMGGGGYEQY	TRBV29-1	TRBJ2-7
ASSINRAVAAEAF	TRBV19	TRBJ1-1
ASSRALSGINTDTQY	TRBV4-2	TRBJ2-3
ASSRDSNQPQH	TRBV18	TRBJ1-5
ASKDPGAYGYT	TRBV2	TRBJ1-2
ASERTSGRAEDYEQY	TRBV27	NA
ASSFRGSGANVLT	TRBV5-4	TRBJ2-6
SVAADEGYT	TRBV29-1	TRBJ1-2
AIRGTTGSDYNEQF	TRBV10-3	TRBJ2-1
SVEEFAGSGANVLT	TRBV29-1	TRBJ2-6
ASSVGGEVETQY	TRBV9	TRBJ2-5
ASRSGGVGNTEAF	TRBV27	TRBJ1-1
ASSLDRGQGLGEQF	TRBV11-2	TRBJ2-1
SVEQGAREQY	TRBV29-1	TRBJ2-7
ASSPPADTQY	TRBV18	TRBJ2-3
ASSPSGRGFYNEQF	TRBV14	TRBJ2-1
ASSYNFRQGQY	TRBV6-6	TRBJ2-7
ASRQGTQETQY	TRBV5-1	TRBJ2-5
ALQLALYQETQY	TRBV30	TRBJ2-5
ATNKPKAGGYNEQF	TRBV7-7	TRBJ2-1